The entry below gives a single T cell receptor beta chain sequence along with its context. How the authors handled the data: For nucleated cells, counts were estimated from reference gene primer amplification. Libraries were prepared by immunoSEQ multiplex PCR; TCRdb keeps only in-frame clonotypes and omits some of them. V and J calls and clone size are as listed in that table; D and trimming were resolved from the DNA. The sample has around 310,000 clones; about 90% are singletons. Trimming cost V 3 bases and J 3 bases, with 12 bases left between them. This CDR3 has 14 amino acids. Per germline, CDR1 DFQATT and CDR2 SNEGSKA (reference sequence). The data were obtained in a study of blood T cell repertoires in COVID-19.

The receptor was derived from a woman in her thirties who had recovered from COVID-19. The chain couples TRBV20-1 to TRBJ2-1, with D perhaps matching TRBD2 (6 bases). The sequenced sample was PBMCs or T cells enriched from blood (not recorded which). Here the CDR3 DNA reads TGCAGTGCTAGTCCCTGGGGGGACTACAATGAGCAGTTCTTC. It codes for CSASPWGDYNEQFF.